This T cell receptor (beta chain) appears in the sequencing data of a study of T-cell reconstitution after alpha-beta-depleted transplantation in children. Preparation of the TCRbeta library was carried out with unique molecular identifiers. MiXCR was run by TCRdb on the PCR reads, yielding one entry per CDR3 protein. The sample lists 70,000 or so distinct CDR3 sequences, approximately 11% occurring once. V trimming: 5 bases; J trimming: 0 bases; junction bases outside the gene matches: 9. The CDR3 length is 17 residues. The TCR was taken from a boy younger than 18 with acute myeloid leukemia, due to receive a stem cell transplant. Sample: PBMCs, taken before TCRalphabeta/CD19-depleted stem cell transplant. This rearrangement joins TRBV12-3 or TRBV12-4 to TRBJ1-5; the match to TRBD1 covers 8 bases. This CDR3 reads CASSPLTGANSNQPQHF. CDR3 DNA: TGTGCCAGCAGTCCCCTGACAGGGGCAAATAGCAATCAGCCCCAGCATTTT.